The present entry profiles one T cell receptor beta chain with its context. This CDR3 has 12 residues. CDR1 is SQVTM and CDR2 is ANQGSEA in the germline V gene. Trimming took off 4 bases at V and 3 bases at J, with 9 bases between the two ends. The data stem from a study of blood T cell repertoires in COVID-19. Study-wide background: Acute and convalescent COVID-19 specimens originated in the United States, Italy and Spain. Sample material is recorded as cDNA or gDNA derived from T cells, B-cell-depleted T cells, or PBMCs.

Authors' analysis steps: Reference gene primer amplification gave nucleated cell count estimates. Method: immunoSEQ multiplex PCR; TCRdb's copy keeps in-frame clones and lacks some. From that table come the V and J calls and clone size; the DNA was used to work out D and trimming. The data hold fewer than 250,000 clones, with about nine tenths observed a single time. The TCR was taken from a man aged 30 to 39 with acute or convalescent COVID-19. J is TRBJ1-2 and V is TRBV29-1; D uncertain. Sequencing used peripheral blood. In DNA form, the CDR3 reads TGCAGCGTTGTTTATCGGTACTATGGCTACACCTTC. Translated: CSVVYRYYGYTF.